This record looks at one T cell receptor beta chain sequence and its context. Looked up from germline, CDR1 is MNHEY and CDR2 is SVGAGI. The CDR3 covers 15 residues. The ends were cut back, 0 bases at V and 6 bases at J, with 11 bases in the middle. This sample stems from a study of OX40 agonist ivuxolimab in advanced cancers. TCRdb's copy holds only in-frame clones and misses some; the assay was immunoSEQ multiplex PCR. The sample lists 40,000 to 50,000 clones, about nine tenths seen once, with approximately 53% in the top ten. This clonotype was obtained from an adult with an advanced solid tumor such as melanoma, head and neck, liver or kidney cancer. This rearrangement joins TRBV6-5 to TRBJ1-4; D gene uncertain. This specimen was CD4+ or CD8+ T cells sorted from blood, taken in a trial of the OX40 agonist ivuxolimab. CDR3 DNA: TGTGCCAGCAGTTACTCCTACAGACTGGATGAAAAACTGTTTTTT. Residues: CASSYSYRLDEKLFF.